This TCR beta chain was sequenced in a study of blood T cell repertoires in COVID-19. Whole-study context: Donors in the United States, Italy and Spain gave samples during acute or convalescent COVID-19. The cDNA or gDNA used as material had been derived from T cells, B-cell-depleted T cells, or PBMCs.

This clone was seen only a few times. The CDR3 totals 17 residues. Germline loops: CDR1 SGHVS, CDR2 FQNEAQ. With 4 bases removed from V and 4 bases from J, the gap between germline ends came to 19 bases. Study processing details: Counts of nucleated cells, estimated from reference gene primer amplification, were obtained. The repertoire was sequenced with immunoSEQ multiplex PCR; TCRdb's copy has only in-frame clones and lacks some. That table supplies the V and J calls and clone size; D and trimming were determined from the DNA. The profile shows around 61,000 clones, roughly 81% of them singletons. Specimen: peripheral blood. The chain recombines TRBV7-8 with TRBJ2-2, with D possibly being TRBD2 (6 bases). The sequence was collected from a man older than 75 with acute or convalescent COVID-19. The DNA for the CDR3 is TGTGCCAGCAGCTCATACCGACTAGGAATTCGCACCGGGGAGCTGTTTTTT. This gives the protein CASSSYRLGIRTGELFF.